This TCR beta chain was recovered during a study of graft-versus-host responses after intestinal transplantation. Overall study results and limits: Allograft graft-versus-host to host-versus-graft clonal ratios ran high in patients with graft-donor T cell macrochimerism. Declines in HvG clones occurring early post-transplant were associated with peak circulating GvH clone levels.

Concerning this clone: Its antigen is undetermined.

The V segment lost 3 bases and the J segment 7 bases; nucleotides outside the gene matches: 8. Germline CDR1 reads MGHRA; CDR2 reads YSYEKL. The length of the CDR3 is 16 residues. Sequencing used immunoSEQ multiplex PCR; TCRdb keeps in-frame clones, though not all of them. The repertoire holds around 97,000 clones, around 91% seen once, with approximately 0.18% in the top ten. The chain is built from TRBV4-1 and TRBJ2-2; 10 nucleotides align to TRBD1. The sample here was unstimulated CD4+ T cells sorted from spleen or lymph node cells, taken before transplant. The receptor comes from a human donor who was the organ donor for an intestinal transplant. As DNA, the CDR3 is TGCGCCAGCAGCCAGGAACCGGGACAGGGGCACGGGGAGCTGTTTTTT. Translating it yields CASSQEPGQGHGELFF.